This section outlines one T cell receptor (beta chain) sequence together with its context. Profiled with immunoSEQ multiplex PCR; TCRdb holds only in-frame clones, not every one. Among 1.5 million to 1.9 million clones listed, 95% to 99% were seen once. The source of the sample is a study of shared clonotypes between healthy human individuals. Source material: naive CD4+ T cells sorted from blood. Stated subset: CD45RA+ positively selected. The receptor was derived from a man aged 25-45 years in good health.

The DNA of the CDR3 is TGTGCCAGCAGCTTGAGCCCCCAAGACGACGCCTGGTTCTCCTACGAGCAGTACTTC. This translates into CASSLSPQDDAWFSYEQYF. V is TRBV5-4 and J is TRBJ2-7; the D is unclear. V dropped 1 base and J dropped 0 bases, with 23 bases sitting between them. The V gene's germline CDR1 is SGHNT and CDR2 YYREEE (reference sequence). This CDR3 has 19 residues.